This TCR beta chain was sequenced in a study of blood T cell repertoires in COVID-19. About the study: From the United States, Italy and Spain came samples of acute and convalescent COVID-19.

In the original processing: How many nucleated cells were present was estimated from reference gene primer amplification. The repertoire was sequenced with immunoSEQ multiplex PCR; TCRdb's copy has only in-frame clones and lacks some. V, J and clone size derive from that table, while D and trimming were established from the DNA sequence. In the table there are around 270,000 clones, about 89% of which are singletons. The CDR3 extends over 12 amino acids. V lost 2 bases and J lost 3, with 5 bases in between. Sequencing was done on a sample of peripheral blood. The receptor comes from a man aged 30 to 39 with acute or convalescent COVID-19. The chain has TRBV12-3 or TRBV12-4 and TRBJ2-7; D ambiguous. The CDR3 here is CASSLILYEQYF. The CDR3 DNA reads as TGTGCCAGCAGTTTAATCCTCTACGAGCAGTACTTC.